The T cell receptor (beta chain) described here comes from a study of shared clonotypes between healthy human individuals (dated by TCRdb to between 2020 and 2021). For the wider study: A few men and two women, aged 18 to 49 years, made up the cohort. For each donor, CD4 naive and CD4 memory were each given three plates, CD8 naive was given two plates, and CD8 memory was given one plate. The study deeply sequenced blood TCR repertoires of five healthy adults to estimate repertoire size and the extent of clonotype sharing between individuals. To increase sequencing depth and limit assay-specific biases, different laboratories used diverse techniques to prepare libraries and sequence TCR repertoires. Each donor's leukapheresis produced roughly between about 0.9 and 9.5 billion PBMCs.

TCR CDR3 regions were amplified from genomic DNA by multiplex PCR using the deep immunoSEQ assay. Genomic DNA extracted from each cell subset was distributed evenly over all wells of several immunoSEQ 96-well plates, and each plate served as one replicate. For sorted subsets, 200 to 250 ng of genomic DNA, equivalent to around 30,000 T cell genomes, went into each replicate PCR. Purified libraries were measured with a Qubit 3.0 fluorometer, size-checked on a Bioanalyzer 2100, and measured again with the KAPA Library Quantification kit. Each immunoSEQ 96-well plate was sequenced on its own single-read 150-cycle Illumina NextSeq 550 flow cell. The paper's processing steps were these. The immunoSEQ output contained only junctional sequences without quality scores, so filtering could not match that applied to full-length reads. Sequences were annotated with PyIR, a Python wrapper for IgBLAST v1.9, and V/J genes and CDR3 were assigned using IMGT germline references. Reads with weak V/J assignments (E-value above 1e-6), missing CDR3, stop codons, out-of-frame junctions, or ambiguous translated residues were removed. V3J clonotypes were defined by identical inferred V gene, J gene, and CDR3 amino acid sequence. Percentage overlap between repertoires was calculated by dividing the number of shared unique clonotypes by the size of the smaller repertoire. Three approaches were used to assess repertoire richness: RTK rarefaction, the Chao1 estimator, and Recon v2.1 estimates of unobserved clonotypes. Generation probabilities for all TCRbeta clonotypes obtained by the gDNA method from a handful of donors were computed using OLGA. TCRdb re-hosts the immuneACCESS table, in-frame sequences only. Its copies lack some clones; in the studies checked, an unresolved V gene accounts for under half of them, and the cause for the rest is not known. That table furnishes V, J and clone size, whereas the DNA furnished D and trimming. This sample comprises roughly 1,500,000 clones, around 98.5% of them detected only once. The top ten clonotypes cover around 0.33% of the sample.

Donors were healthy HIV-negative adults with no recently reported acute infections or vaccinations. All donors were Caucasian adults living in Nashville, Tennessee, USA. CD4+ T cells were enriched by magnetic negative selection; naive cells were then positively selected on CD45RA, and the negative fraction formed the memory subset. After blood collection by leukapheresis, PBMCs were isolated using Ficoll-Histopaque density gradient centrifugation and then cryopreserved in the vapor phase of liquid nitrogen. Analytical flow cytometry was used to check the purity and quantity of every magnetically sorted T cell population. Genomic DNA was isolated from each sorted fraction and quantified by UV absorbance on a Nanodrop 2000c. V lost 0 bases and J lost 4 bases; the stretch between them is 15 bases long. Its CDR3 holds 16 amino acids, cysteine through phenylalanine. Of the read, only the CDR3 DNA is kept; its 48 bases are in frame from base 1. CDR1 SGHAT and CDR2 FQNNGV are derived from the germline V gene.

Study-wide conclusions, independent of this receptor: The genetic and exposure-history diversity represented was limited by the small number of donors. When a handful of donors were compared, the shared fraction of clonotypes was around 5% for naive CD4, 3.5% to 4% for naive CD8, 2.3% for memory CD4, and under 0.5% for memory CD8. Incomplete sequencing was indicated by rarefaction of sorted-subset datasets, despite the large sequencing depth. Sampling was restricted to blood, and TCR repertoires in tissues likely differ from the TCR repertoires found in blood. Higher generation probabilities were observed for clonotypes shared by all four sorted-subset donors than for non-shared clonotypes. Pairwise subsampling led to the expectation that sequencing depth would affect the degree of clonotype sharing among donors. Estimated clonotype richness was generally larger for naive than for memory subsets.

A note on this clone: Which antigen it targets is not known. Base qualities are missing; no much larger clone stands one base away.

The sequenced material came from naive CD4+ T cells sorted from blood. Sample cell subset or site, as interpreted from the label and publication: CD45RA+ positively selected. The clonotype originates from a man aged 25 to 40 in good health. Recombination linked TRBV11-2 to TRBJ1-2; TRBD1 might be the D gene, on 6 matching bases. The CDR3 corresponds to CASSLDAGGVTYGYTF. The DNA sequence is given as TGTGCCAGCAGCTTAGACGCGGGGGGCGTCACCTATGGCTACACCTTC.